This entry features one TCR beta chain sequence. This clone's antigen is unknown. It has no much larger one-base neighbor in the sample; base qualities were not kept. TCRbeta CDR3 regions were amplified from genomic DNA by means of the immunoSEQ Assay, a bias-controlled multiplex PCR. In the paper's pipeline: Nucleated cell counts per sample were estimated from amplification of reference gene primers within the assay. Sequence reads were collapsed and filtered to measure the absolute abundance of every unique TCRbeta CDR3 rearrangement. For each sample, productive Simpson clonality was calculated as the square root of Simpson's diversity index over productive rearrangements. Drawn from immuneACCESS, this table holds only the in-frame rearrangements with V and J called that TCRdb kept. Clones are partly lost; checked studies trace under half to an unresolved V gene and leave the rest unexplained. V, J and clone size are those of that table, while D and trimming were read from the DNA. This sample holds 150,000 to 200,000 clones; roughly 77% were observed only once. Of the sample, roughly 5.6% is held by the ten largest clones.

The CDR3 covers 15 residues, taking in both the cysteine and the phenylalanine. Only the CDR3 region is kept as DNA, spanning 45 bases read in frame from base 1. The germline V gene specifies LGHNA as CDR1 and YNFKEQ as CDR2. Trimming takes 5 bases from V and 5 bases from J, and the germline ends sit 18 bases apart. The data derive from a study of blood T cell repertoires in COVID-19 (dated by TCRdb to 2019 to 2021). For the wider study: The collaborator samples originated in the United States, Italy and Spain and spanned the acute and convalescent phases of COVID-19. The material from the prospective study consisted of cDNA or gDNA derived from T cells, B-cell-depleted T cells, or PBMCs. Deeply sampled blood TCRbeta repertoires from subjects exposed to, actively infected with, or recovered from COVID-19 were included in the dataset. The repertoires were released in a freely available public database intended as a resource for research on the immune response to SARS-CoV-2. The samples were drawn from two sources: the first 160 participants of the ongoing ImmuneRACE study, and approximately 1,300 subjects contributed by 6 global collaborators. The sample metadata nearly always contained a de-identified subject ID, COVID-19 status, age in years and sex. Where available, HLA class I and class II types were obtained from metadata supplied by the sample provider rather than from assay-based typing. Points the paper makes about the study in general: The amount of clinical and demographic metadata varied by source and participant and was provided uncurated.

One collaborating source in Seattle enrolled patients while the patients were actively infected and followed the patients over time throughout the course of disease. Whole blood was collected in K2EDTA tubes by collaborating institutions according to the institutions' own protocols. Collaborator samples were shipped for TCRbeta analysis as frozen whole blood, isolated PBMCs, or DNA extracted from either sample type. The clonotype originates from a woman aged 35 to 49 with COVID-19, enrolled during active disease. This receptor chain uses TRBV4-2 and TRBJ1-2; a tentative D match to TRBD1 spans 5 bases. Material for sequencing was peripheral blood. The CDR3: CASSSHDSPSYGYTF. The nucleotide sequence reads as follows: TGTGCCAGCAGCAGCCACGACAGCCCCTCATATGGCTACACCTTC.